The following is a TCR beta chain sequence with its context. The clone's antigen remains unknown. Base-call qualities are not available, and no considerably larger clone is one nucleotide away. RNA was extracted using the RNeasy kit, and roughly 0.45 to 1 microgram was reverse transcribed with random hexamers. The immunoSEQ multiplex PCR assay, which covers 54 Vbeta and 13 Jbeta segments, was used to amplify TCR beta CDR3 regions. PCR amplification bias was corrected by using a synthetic template baseline for primer optimization and computational correction. Per the authors' processing: Reads were assigned to V, D and J genes according to IMGT and analyzed in immunoSEQ Analyzer, with only productive sequences retained. Clonality was calculated as one minus the Shannon entropy normalized by log2 of the number of productive unique sequences. Public and private clones were assessed among the 100 most prevalent clones of each patient and control. Clones were defined as Susac-specific if absent from the healthy and MS cohorts, from roughly 1,100 published viral clones and from other ImmuneACCESS disease sequences. Through fastp at Q25 and MiXCR, TCRdb rebuilt clones from the public reads, retaining in-frame beta chains. Rows are combined by CDR3 protein, so each entry shows the most common genes and DNA. These V and J calls are TCRdb output, not the study's own analysis. The sample yields 84,000 or so distinct CDR3 sequences; 94% were counted once. The ten largest clonotypes hold approximately 0.92% of the sample.

These data originate in a study of CD8 T cells in Susac syndrome (dated by TCRdb to between 2018 and 2021). Describing the broader study: Of the Susac syndrome patients who were sequenced, more than 5 had clinically active disease and roughly eight were in clinical remission. At the time of blood withdrawal, Susac syndrome patients were either therapy-naive, taking corticosteroids (with some also receiving IVIg), or on IVIg alone. Whether CD8+ T cell activation and differentiation in Susac syndrome was antigen driven was tested using repertoire sequencing. The clonality of the CD8+ T cell repertoire was compared across approximately 11 healthy donors, about 14 Susac syndrome patients and under 19 multiple sclerosis patients. General conclusions and limits of the study: The number of individuals in the TCR sequencing and HLA analysis was acknowledged as relatively small. Roughly 17 and five Susac-specific public clones were found in the total CD8+ and CD8+ TEMRA repertoires, respectively. Susac syndrome CD8+ repertoires showed clonal expansion, highest in CD8+ TEMRA cells and greater in clinically active than remitting patients.

As encoded in the germline V gene (reference sequence), CDR1 is LNHDA while CDR2 is SQIVND. The CDR3 has 13 amino acids, counting the end cysteine and phenylalanine. The retained sequence is limited to the CDR3, 39 bases, with the frame set at the first base. V loses 8 bases of germline sequence and J loses 2 bases, and the interval between the two ends is 13 bases. Peripheral blood CD8+ and CD4+ T cells from healthy donors, Susac syndrome patients and multiple sclerosis patients were profiled using high-throughput TCR beta sequencing. Susac syndrome patients met recently defined diagnostic criteria for definite or probable disease. CD8+ TEMRA cells were enriched by FACS, while bulk CD8+ and CD4+ T cells were purified by magnetic negative isolation. Blood was collected in EDTA tubes and processed within 24 hours, with PBMCs isolated through density gradient centrifugation. PBMCs intended for TCR sequencing were cryopreserved in liquid nitrogen and were subsequently thawed in a 37 degrees C water bath. A purity of at least 90% was achieved for sorted or isolated CD4+, CD8+ and CD8+ TEMRA cells.

The source material was CD8+ T cells from PBMCs. The TCR was taken from a human donor with Susac syndrome. The rearrangement combines TRBV19 with TRBJ2-7, with no reliable assignment of the D segment. The nucleotide sequence is TGTGCCAGTGGCCCCTATGGGACCTACGAGCAGTACTTC. Translation gives CASGPYGTYEQYF.